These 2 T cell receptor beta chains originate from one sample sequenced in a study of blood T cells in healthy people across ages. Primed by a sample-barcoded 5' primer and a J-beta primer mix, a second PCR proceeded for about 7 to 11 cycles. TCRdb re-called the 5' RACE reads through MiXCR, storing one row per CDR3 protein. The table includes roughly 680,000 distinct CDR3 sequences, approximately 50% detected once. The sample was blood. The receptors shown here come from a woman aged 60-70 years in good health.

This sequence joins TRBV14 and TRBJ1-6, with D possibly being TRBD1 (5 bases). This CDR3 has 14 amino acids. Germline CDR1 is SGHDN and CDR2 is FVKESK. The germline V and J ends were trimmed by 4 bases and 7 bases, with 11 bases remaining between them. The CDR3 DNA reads TGTGCCAGCAGCCTCAGGGTATTGAATTCACCCCTCCACTTT. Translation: CASSLRVLNSPLHF.

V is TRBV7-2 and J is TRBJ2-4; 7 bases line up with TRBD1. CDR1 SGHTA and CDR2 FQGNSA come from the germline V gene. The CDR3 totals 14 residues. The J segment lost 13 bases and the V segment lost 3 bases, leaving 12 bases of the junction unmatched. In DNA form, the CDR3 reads TGTGCCAGCAGCTTTACAGGGGTATGGTGGGAGCAGTACTTC. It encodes CASSFTGVWWEQYF.